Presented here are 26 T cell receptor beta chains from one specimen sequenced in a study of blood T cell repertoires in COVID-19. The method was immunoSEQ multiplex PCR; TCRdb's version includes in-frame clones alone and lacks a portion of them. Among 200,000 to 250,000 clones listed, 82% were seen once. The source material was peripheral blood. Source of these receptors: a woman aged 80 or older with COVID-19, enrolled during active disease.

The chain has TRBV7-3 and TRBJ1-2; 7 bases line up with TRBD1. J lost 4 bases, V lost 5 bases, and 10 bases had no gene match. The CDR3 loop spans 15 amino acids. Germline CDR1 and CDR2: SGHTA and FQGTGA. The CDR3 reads CASSPFRDRVYGYTF. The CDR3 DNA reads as TGTGCCAGCAGCCCCTTCCGCGACAGGGTCTATGGCTACACCTTC. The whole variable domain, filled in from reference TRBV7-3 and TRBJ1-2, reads GAGVSQTPSNKVTEKGKYVELRCDPISGHTALYWYRQSLGQGPEFLIYFQGTGAADDSGLPNDRFFAVRPEGSVSTLKIQRTERGDSAVYLCASSPFRDRVYGYTFGSGTRLTVV.

CDR3 protein: CASSFGQGEEQFF. The CDR3 nucleotides are TGTGCCAGCAGCTTCGGACAGGGCGAAGAGCAGTTCTTC. The chain combines TRBV9 with TRBJ2-1, with 8 bases fitting TRBD1. V shed 4 bases and J 10 bases; nucleotides not matched to a gene: 7. The CDR3 is 13 residues long. Germline V gene sequence: CDR1 SGDLS, CDR2 YYNGEE. Based on the CDR3 plus reference TRBV9 and TRBJ2-1, the full variable domain is DSGVTQTPKHLITATGQRVTLRCSPRSGDLSVYWYQQSLDQGLQFLIQYYNGEERAKGNILERFSAQQFPDLHSELNLSSLELGDSALYFCASSFGQGEEQFFGPGTRLTVL.

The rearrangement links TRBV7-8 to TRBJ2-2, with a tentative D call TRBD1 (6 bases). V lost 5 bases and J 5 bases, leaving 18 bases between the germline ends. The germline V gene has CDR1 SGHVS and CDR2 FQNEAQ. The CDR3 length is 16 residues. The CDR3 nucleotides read TGTGCCAGCAGCCCTCAGGGGTTGGGGAAGACCGGGGAGCTGTTTTTT. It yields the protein CASSPQGLGKTGELFF. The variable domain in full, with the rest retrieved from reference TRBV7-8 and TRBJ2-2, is GAGVSQSPRYKVAKRGQDVALRCDPISGHVSLFWYQQALGQGPEFLTYFQNEAQLDKSGLPSDRFFAERPEGSVSTLKIQRTQQEDSAVYLCASSPQGLGKTGELFFGEGSRLTVL.

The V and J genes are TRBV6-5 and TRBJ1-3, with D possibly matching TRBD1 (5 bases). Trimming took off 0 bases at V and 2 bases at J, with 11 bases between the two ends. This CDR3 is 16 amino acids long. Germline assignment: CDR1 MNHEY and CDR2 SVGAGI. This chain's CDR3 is CASSYSTSGAGNTIYF. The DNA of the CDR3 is TGTGCCAGCAGTTACTCGACGTCGGGGGCTGGAAACACCATATATTTT.

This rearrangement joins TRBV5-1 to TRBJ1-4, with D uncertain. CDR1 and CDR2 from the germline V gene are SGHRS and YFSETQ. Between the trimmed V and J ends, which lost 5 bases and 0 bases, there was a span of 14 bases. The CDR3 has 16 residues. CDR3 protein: CASSLSGGPTNEKLFF. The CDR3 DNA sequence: TGCGCCAGCAGTTTATCGGGAGGACCAACTAATGAAAAACTGTTTTTT.

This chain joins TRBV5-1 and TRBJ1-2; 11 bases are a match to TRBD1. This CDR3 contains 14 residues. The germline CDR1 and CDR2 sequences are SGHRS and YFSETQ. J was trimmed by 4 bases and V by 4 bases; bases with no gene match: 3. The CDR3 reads CASSTGQGAYGYTF. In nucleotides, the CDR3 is TGCGCCAGCAGCACCGGACAGGGGGCCTATGGCTACACCTTC.

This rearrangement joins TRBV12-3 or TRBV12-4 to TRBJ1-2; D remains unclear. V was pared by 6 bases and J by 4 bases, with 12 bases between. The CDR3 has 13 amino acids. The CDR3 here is CASSPGEVYGYTF. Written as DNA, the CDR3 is TGTGCCAGCAGCCCCGGGGAGGTCTATGGCTACACCTTC.

As DNA, the CDR3 is TGTGCCAGCAGCCCAAGGACAGAAAGTTCACCCCTCCACTTT. This codes for CASSPRTESSPLHF. The chain carries TRBV7-9 and TRBJ1-6, with D maybe TRBD1 (6 bases). The CDR3 runs 14 residues. V was shortened by 5 bases and J by 9 bases, with 14 bases between the two germline ends. From germline, CDR1 is SEHNR and CDR2 FQNEAQ (reference sequence).

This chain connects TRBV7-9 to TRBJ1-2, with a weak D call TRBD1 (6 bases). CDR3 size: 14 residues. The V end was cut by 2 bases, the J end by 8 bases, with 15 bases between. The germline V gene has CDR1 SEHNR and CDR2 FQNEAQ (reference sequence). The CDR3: CASSLLGGTRGYTF. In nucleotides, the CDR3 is TGTGCCAGCAGCTTATTAGGGGGAACACGGGGCTACACCTTC.

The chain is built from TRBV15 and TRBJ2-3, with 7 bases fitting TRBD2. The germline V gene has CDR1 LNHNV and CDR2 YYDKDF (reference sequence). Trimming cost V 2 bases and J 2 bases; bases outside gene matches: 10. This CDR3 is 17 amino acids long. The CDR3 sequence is CATSRSVVGGNTDTQYF. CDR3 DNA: TGTGCCACCAGCAGATCCGTGGTGGGAGGGAACACAGATACGCAGTATTTT. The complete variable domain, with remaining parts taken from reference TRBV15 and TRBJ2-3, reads DAMVIQNPRYQVTQFGKPVTLSCSQTLNHNVMYWYQQKSSQAPKLLFHYYDKDFNNEADTPDNFQSRRPNTSFCFLDIRSPGLGDTAMYLCATSRSVVGGNTDTQYFGPGTRLTVL.

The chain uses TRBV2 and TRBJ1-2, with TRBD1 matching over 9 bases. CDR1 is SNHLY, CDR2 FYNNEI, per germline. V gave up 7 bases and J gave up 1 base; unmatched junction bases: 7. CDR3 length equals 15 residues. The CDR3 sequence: CASNPGQGVNYGYTF. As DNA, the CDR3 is TGTGCCAGCAACCCGGGACAGGGCGTTAACTATGGCTACACCTTC.

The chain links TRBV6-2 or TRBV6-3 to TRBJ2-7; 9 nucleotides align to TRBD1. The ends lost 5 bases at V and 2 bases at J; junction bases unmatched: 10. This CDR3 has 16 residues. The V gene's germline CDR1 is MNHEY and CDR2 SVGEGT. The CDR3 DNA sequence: TGTGCCAGCAGTGACCCATGGACAGGGGACCCCTACGAGCAGTACTTC. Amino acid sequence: CASSDPWTGDPYEQYF.

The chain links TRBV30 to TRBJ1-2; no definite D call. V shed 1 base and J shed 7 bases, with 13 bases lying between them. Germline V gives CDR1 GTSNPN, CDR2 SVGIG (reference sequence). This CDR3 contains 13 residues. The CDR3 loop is CAWSEIPSGGYTF. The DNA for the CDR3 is TGTGCCTGGAGTGAGATACCCTCGGGTGGCTACACCTTC.

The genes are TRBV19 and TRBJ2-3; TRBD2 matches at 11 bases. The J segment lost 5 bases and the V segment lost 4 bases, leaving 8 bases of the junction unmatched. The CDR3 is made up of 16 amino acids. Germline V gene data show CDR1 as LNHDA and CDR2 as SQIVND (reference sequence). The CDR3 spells CASSTSSGGSQDTQYF. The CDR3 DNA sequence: TGTGCCAGTAGTACGTCTAGCGGGGGGTCCCAAGATACGCAGTATTTT.

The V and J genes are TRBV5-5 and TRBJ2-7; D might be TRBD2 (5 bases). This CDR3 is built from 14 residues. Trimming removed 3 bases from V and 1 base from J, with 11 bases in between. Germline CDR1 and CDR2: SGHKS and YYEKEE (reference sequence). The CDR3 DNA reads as TGTGCCAGCAGCTCCCGGACTTATTCCTACGAGCAGTACTTC. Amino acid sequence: CASSSRTYSYEQYF.

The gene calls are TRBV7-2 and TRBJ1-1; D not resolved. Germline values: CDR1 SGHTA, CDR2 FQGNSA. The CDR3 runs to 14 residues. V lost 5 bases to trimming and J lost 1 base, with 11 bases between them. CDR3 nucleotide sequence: TGTGCCAGCAGCCCGCGGGGAAGGAACACTGAAGCTTTCTTT. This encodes CASSPRGRNTEAFF.

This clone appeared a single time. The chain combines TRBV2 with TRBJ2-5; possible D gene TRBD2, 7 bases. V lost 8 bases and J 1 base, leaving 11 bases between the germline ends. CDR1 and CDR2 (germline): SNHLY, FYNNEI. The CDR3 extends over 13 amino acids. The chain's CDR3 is CASWGGGQETQYF. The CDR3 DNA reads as TGTGCCAGCTGGGGAGGGGGCCAAGAGACCCAGTACTTC.

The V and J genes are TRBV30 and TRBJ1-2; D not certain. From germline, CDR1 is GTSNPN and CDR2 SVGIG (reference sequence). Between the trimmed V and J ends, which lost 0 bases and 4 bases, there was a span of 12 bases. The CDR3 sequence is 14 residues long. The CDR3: CAWSVPGGGYGYTF. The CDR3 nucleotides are TGTGCCTGGAGTGTACCCGGCGGAGGCTATGGCTACACCTTC.

The CDR3 bases are TGTGCCAGCAGTGAAGCCAGGTTCTCTGGAAACACCATATATTTT. Protein product: CASSEARFSGNTIYF. This chain connects TRBV2 to TRBJ1-3; D ambiguous. The germline V gene has CDR1 SNHLY and CDR2 FYNNEI. Trimming took off 0 bases at V and 0 bases at J, with 6 bases between the two ends. This CDR3 is built from 15 residues.

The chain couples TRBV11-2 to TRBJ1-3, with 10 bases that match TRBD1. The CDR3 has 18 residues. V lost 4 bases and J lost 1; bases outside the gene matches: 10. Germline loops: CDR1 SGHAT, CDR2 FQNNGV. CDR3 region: CASSSPRTGGDSGNTIYF. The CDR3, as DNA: TGTGCCAGCAGCTCTCCCCGGACAGGGGGAGATTCTGGAAACACCATATATTTT. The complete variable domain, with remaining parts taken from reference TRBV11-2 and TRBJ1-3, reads EAGVAQSPRYKIIEKRQSVAFWCNPISGHATLYWYQQILGQGPKLLIQFQNNGVVDDSQLPKDRFSAERLKGVDSTLKIQPAKLEDSAVYLCASSSPRTGGDSGNTIYFGEGSWLTVV.

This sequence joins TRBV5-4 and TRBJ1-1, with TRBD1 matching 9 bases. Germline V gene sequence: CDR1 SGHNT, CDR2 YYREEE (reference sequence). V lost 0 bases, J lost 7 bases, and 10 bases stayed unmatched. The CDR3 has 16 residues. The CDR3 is CASSLAGTGRRGEAFF. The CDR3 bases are TGTGCCAGCAGCTTGGCGGGGACAGGGAGAAGGGGTGAAGCTTTCTTT.

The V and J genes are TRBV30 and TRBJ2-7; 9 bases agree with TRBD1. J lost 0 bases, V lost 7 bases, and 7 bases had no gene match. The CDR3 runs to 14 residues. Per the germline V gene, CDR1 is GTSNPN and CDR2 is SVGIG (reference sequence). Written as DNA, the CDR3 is TGTGCCTTCGACCGGGACAGGGTCTCCTACGAGCAGTACTTC. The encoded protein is CAFDRDRVSYEQYF.

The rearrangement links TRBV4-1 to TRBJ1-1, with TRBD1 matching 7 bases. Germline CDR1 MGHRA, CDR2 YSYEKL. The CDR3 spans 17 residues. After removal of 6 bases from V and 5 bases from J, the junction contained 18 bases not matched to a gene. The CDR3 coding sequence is TGCGCCAGCAGGAAGCCGGGACAGCCTCCCCGGAGAACTGAAGCTTTCTTT. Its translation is CASRKPGQPPRRTEAFF.

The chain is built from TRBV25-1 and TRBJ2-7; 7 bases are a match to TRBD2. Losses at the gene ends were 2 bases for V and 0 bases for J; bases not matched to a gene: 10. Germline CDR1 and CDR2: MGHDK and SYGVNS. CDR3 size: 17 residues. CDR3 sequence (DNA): TGTGCCAGCAGTGAAAGTTTGAGTGGGGGGGGCTCCTACGAGCAGTACTTC. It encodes CASSESLSGGGSYEQYF.

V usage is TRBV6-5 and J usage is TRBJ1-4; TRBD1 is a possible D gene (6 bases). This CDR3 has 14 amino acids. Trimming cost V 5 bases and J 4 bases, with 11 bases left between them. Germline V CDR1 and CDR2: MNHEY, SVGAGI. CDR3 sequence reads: CASSTGFFNEKLFF. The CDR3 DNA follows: TGTGCCAGCAGTACAGGGTTCTTTAATGAAAAACTGTTTTTT.

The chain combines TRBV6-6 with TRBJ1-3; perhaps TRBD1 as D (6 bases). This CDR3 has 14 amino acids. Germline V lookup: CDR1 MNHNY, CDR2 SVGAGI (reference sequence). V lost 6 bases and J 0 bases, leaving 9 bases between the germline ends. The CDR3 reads CASREQGSGNTIYF. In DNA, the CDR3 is TGTGCCAGCAGGGAACAGGGCTCTGGAAACACCATATATTTT.